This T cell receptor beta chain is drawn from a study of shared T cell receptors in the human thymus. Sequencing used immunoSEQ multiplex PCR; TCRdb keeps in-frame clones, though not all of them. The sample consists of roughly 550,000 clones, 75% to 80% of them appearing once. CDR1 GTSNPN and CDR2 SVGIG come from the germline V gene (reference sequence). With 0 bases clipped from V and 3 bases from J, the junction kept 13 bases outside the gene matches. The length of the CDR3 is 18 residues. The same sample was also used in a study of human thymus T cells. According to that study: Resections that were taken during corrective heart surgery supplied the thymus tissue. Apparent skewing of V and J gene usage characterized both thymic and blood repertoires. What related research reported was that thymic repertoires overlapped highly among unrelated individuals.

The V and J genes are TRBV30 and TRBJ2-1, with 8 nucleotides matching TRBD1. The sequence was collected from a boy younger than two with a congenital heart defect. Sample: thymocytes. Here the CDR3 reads CAWSVSPQGAGRYNEQFF. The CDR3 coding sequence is TGTGCCTGGAGTGTAAGTCCCCAGGGGGCGGGCCGCTACAATGAGCAGTTCTTC.